These 29 T cell receptor beta chains originate from one sample sequenced in a study of T cells in Graves' hyperthyroidism and ophthalmopathy. Amplification targeted TCR beta CDR3 regions from RNA transcripts. Primed by the HTBI set, a first-round RT-PCR was run on the TCR CDR3. TCRdb ran MiXCR on the multiplex PCR reads and lists one entry per CDR3 protein. The table has about 130,000 distinct CDR3 sequences, around 21% seen once. Material: blood. Receptors originate from a woman aged 45-65 years with Graves' hyperthyroidism that later progressed to Graves' ophthalmopathy.

This clonotype was found many times. This rearrangement joins TRBV20-1 to TRBJ1-1, with D unclear. Germline loops: CDR1 DFQATT, CDR2 SNEGSKA (reference sequence). This CDR3 comprises 11 residues. Trimming took off 3 bases at V and 10 bases at J, with 12 bases between the two ends. The CDR3 is CSARVLLAAFF. DNA of the CDR3: TGCAGTGCTAGGGTCCTTCTTGCAGCTTTCTTT.

This clonotype was recorded at least ten times. DNA for the CDR3: TGTGCCAGCAGCGTTTCAGATACGCAGTATTTT. Protein product: CASSVSDTQYF. The chain joins TRBV27 to TRBJ2-3; D unclear. The CDR3 runs 11 residues. From germline, CDR1 is MNHEY and CDR2 SMNVEV (reference sequence). V was cut by 6 bases and J by 4 bases, with 5 bases left in between.

In this sample, this clonotype turned up a few times. J is TRBJ1-3 and V is TRBV6-1; D is ambiguous. V was shortened by 6 bases and J by 1 base, with 10 bases between the two germline ends. Germline values: CDR1 MNHNS, CDR2 SASEGT. This CDR3 region has 14 residues. For the CDR3, the DNA is TGTGCCAGCAGAGATATTGGGTCTGGAAACACCATATATTTT. This sequence encodes CASRDIGSGNTIYF.

The chain combines TRBV9 with TRBJ1-5; D uncertain. With 4 bases removed from V and 4 bases from J, the gap between germline ends came to 9 bases. The germline CDR1 and CDR2 sequences are SGDLS and YYNGEE. This CDR3 contains 13 residues. This CDR3 is CASSPGLNQPQHF. The CDR3 bases are TGTGCCAGCAGCCCAGGCCTTAATCAGCCCCAGCATTTT.

This chain connects TRBV5-1 to TRBJ2-6; D assignment may be TRBD1 or TRBD2 (5 bases each). The CDR3 extends over 17 amino acids. The V and J ends lost 0 bases and 0 bases respectively, with 10 bases between them. Germline CDR1 is SGHRS and CDR2 is YFSETQ. The CDR3 DNA follows: TGCGCCAGCAGCTTGGCAGGGACGGTCTCTGGGGCCAACGTCCTGACTTTC. Its protein product is CASSLAGTVSGANVLTF.

This clonotype was counted only a few times. CDR3 DNA: TGTGCCACCGCTAATGGACAGTTAGGGGGCTACACCTTC. It yields the protein CATANGQLGGYTF. This chain links TRBV15 with TRBJ1-2; weak D call: TRBD1 (6 bases). The CDR3 totals 13 residues. The V gene lost 8 bases and the J gene lost 8 bases, with 18 bases spanning the gap. The germline V gene has CDR1 LNHNV and CDR2 YYDKDF (reference sequence).

The V call is TRBV3-1, the J call TRBJ2-1, with TRBD2 as a possible D gene (5 bases). This CDR3 is 15 amino acids long. Trimming left V 4 bases short and J 3 bases short, with 13 bases between. Germline V gene lookup returns CDR1 LGHDT and CDR2 YNNKEL (reference sequence). The CDR3 sequence: CASSPYLEGYNEQFF. In DNA, the CDR3 is TGTGCCAGCAGCCCGTACCTTGAGGGCTACAATGAGCAGTTCTTC.

This clonotype was seen ten or more times. The V and J genes are TRBV7-3 and TRBJ2-1; 12 nucleotides agree with TRBD2. The germline CDR1 and CDR2 sequences are SGHTA and FQGTGA. CDR3 length: 16 amino acids. V was clipped by 2 bases and J by 10 bases; unmatched bases: 9. Written as DNA, the CDR3 is TGTGCCAGCAGCTTAGGGGGGTCTAGCGGGAGGGGCGAGCAGTTCTTC. Protein product: CASSLGGSSGRGEQFF.

In this sample, this clonotype turned up many times. The chain carries TRBV6-1 and TRBJ2-7; D ambiguous. The V and J ends lost 8 bases and 3 bases respectively, with 8 bases between them. CDR1 and CDR2 (germline): MNHNS, SASEGT. The CDR3 contains 11 residues. The CDR3 loop reads CASLWGYEQYF. The CDR3 nucleotides are TGTGCCAGCCTGTGGGGCTACGAGCAGTACTTC.

V is TRBV28 and J is TRBJ2-7; 9 bases align to TRBD1. After removal of 6 bases from V and 5 bases from J, the junction contained 5 bases not matched to a gene. Looked up from germline, CDR1 is MDHEN and CDR2 is SYDVKM. The CDR3 is 13 residues long. This CDR3 reads CASSFGTGNEQYF. The CDR3 region has the DNA TGTGCCAGCAGCTTCGGGACAGGGAACGAGCAGTACTTC.

This clonotype has only a few counts. V is TRBV10-3 and J is TRBJ1-3; D remains unclear. This CDR3 contains 14 residues. Trimming took off 2 bases at V and 1 base at J, with 6 bases between the two ends. The germline V gene encodes CDR1 ENHRY and CDR2 SYGVKD. The chain's CDR3 is CAISERVSGNTIYF. CDR3 DNA: TGTGCCATCAGTGAGAGGGTTTCTGGAAACACCATATATTTT.

This clonotype was observed at least ten times. V and J are TRBV11-2 and TRBJ2-3; 15 bases align to TRBD2. V trimming: 2 bases; J trimming: 0 bases; junction bases outside the gene matches: 6. Germline V gives CDR1 SGHAT, CDR2 FQNNGV. There are 19 residues in the CDR3. The CDR3 coding sequence is TGTGCCAGCAGCTTATATGGGACTAGCGGGGGGACTAGCACAGATACGCAGTATTTT. Its translation is CASSLYGTSGGTSTDTQYF.

This clonotype was counted ten times or more. The V and J genes are TRBV30 and TRBJ2-3, with TRBD2 identical over 8 bases. Trimming took 2 bases from V and 1 from J; bases not matched to a gene: 2. CDR3 length equals 14 residues. Germline V gene data show CDR1 as GTSNPN and CDR2 as SVGIG (reference sequence). The DNA for the CDR3 is TGTGCCTGGAGTCGTAGCGGGGGCACAGATACGCAGTATTTT. It is translated as CAWSRSGGTDTQYF.

This clonotype has at least ten counts. The CDR3 DNA follows: TGTGCCAGCAGTTCTTCCGGGACAGGGGCAGACGAGCAGTACTTC. It is translated as CASSSSGTGADEQYF. The V gene is TRBV12-3 or TRBV12-4, the J gene TRBJ2-7, with 10 bases identical to TRBD1. V was pared by 4 bases and J by 5 bases, with 8 bases of the junction left unmatched. The CDR3 is made up of 15 amino acids.

In this sample, this clonotype turned up a few times. It is likely a read error, because the conserved phenylalanine at the end of the CDR3 is missing. DNA for the CDR3: TGTGCCAGCAGACTCGGTAGCGGGGCTTCCTACAATGAGCAGTTCCTC. Its translation: CASRLGSGASYNEQFL. This chain links TRBV12-3 or TRBV12-4 with TRBJ2-1, with 8 bases that match TRBD2. The CDR3 spans 16 residues. The J segment lost 1 base and the V segment lost 6 bases, leaving 8 bases of the junction unmatched.

A note on this clonotype: The junction shows a germline mismatch at one end, possibly a read error. The chain uses TRBV19 and TRBJ1-5; D perhaps matches TRBD1 (5 bases). The CDR3 is 14 residues long. Germline assignment: CDR1 LNHDA and CDR2 SQIVND (reference sequence). The CDR3 DNA is TGTGTCAGTAGTGGGAGAGGGGTGGAACAGCCCCAGCATTTT. This sequence encodes CVSSGRGVEQPQHF.

The chain links TRBV5-1 to TRBJ1-6, with D unresolved. The length of the CDR3 is 16 residues. Germline V gives CDR1 SGHRS, CDR2 YFSETQ. V lost 4 bases and J lost 6, with 17 bases in between. In nucleotides, the CDR3 is TGCGCCAGCAGCCCAGGCCCTGCAGGTGTTAATTCACCCCTCCACTTT. Translated, it gives CASSPGPAGVNSPLHF.

This clonotype has just a few counts. V is TRBV4-1 and J is TRBJ2-3, with 12 positions matching TRBD2. V trimming: 0 bases; J trimming: 4 bases; junction bases outside the gene matches: 14. Germline CDR1 reads MGHRA; CDR2 reads YSYEKL. The CDR3 has 20 residues. This CDR3 reads CASSQDSLAGGPARPDTQYF. CDR3 nucleotide sequence: TGCGCCAGCAGCCAAGATTCTCTAGCGGGAGGGCCGGCACGTCCAGATACGCAGTATTTT.

The rearrangement uses TRBV4-1 and TRBJ1-2, with D perhaps matching TRBD1 (5 bases). The CDR3 is 13 amino acids. Trimming removed 3 bases from V and 1 base from J, with 6 bases in between. CDR1 is MGHRA, CDR2 YSYEKL, per germline. The CDR3 here is CASSQGLNYGYTF. In DNA, the CDR3 is TGCGCCAGCAGCCAGGGACTTAACTATGGCTACACCTTC.

J is TRBJ2-1 and V is TRBV14; tentatively, D is TRBD2 (6 bases). Between the trimmed V and J ends, which lost 1 base and 8 bases, there was a span of 12 bases. Germline V gene sequence: CDR1 SGHDN, CDR2 FVKESK. The CDR3 totals 14 residues. The DNA for the CDR3 is TGTGCCAGCAGCCAAGCGGCGGGGAGCTATGAGCAGTTCTTC. Translation gives CASSQAAGSYEQFF.

This rearrangement joins TRBV6-2 or TRBV6-3 to TRBJ1-1, with D unclear. Trimming took 8 bases from V and 4 from J, leaving 11 bases between them. The length of the CDR3 is 12 residues. Germline values: CDR1 MNHEY, CDR2 SVGEGT. CDR3 protein: CASLDWGTEAFF. The CDR3 DNA follows: TGTGCCAGCCTGGACTGGGGCACTGAAGCTTTCTTT.

The table lists this clonotype with many counts. V is TRBV20-1 and J is TRBJ1-4; the D gene is possibly TRBD1 (5 bases). The V gene lost 5 bases and the J gene lost 8 bases, with 15 bases spanning the gap. Germline lookup yields CDR1 DFQATT and CDR2 SNEGSKA (reference sequence). The CDR3 has 13 amino acids. Here the CDR3 reads CSAGTGETEKLFF. CDR3 sequence (DNA): TGCAGTGCTGGGACCGGCGAGACGGAAAAACTGTTTTTT.

This clonotype has a count of ten or more. The chain is built from TRBV2 and TRBJ2-3, with D unclear. The germline V gene encodes CDR1 SNHLY and CDR2 FYNNEI. The V end was cut by 8 bases, the J end by 0 bases, with 9 bases between. This CDR3 comprises 13 residues. CDR3 sequence: CASVAPSTDTQYF. The DNA of the CDR3 is TGTGCCAGCGTGGCACCTAGCACAGATACGCAGTATTTT.

The V call is TRBV9, the J call TRBJ2-1, with 7 bases matching TRBD2. V shed 3 bases, J shed 7 bases, and the junction held 7 bases outside the gene matches. The germline V gene encodes CDR1 SGDLS and CDR2 YYNGEE. This CDR3 region has 14 residues. Here the CDR3 reads CASSASGTTNEQFF. The CDR3 nucleotides read TGTGCCAGCAGCGCTAGCGGTACTACAAATGAGCAGTTCTTC.

This clonotype has a count of ten or more. V and J are TRBV7-6 and TRBJ2-7; TRBD2 matches at 10 bases. The CDR3 sequence is 15 residues long. Germline-derived CDR1 and CDR2 are SGHVS and FNYEAQ. Trimming at V came to 4 bases and at J to 1 base, leaving 4 bases not matched to a gene. The CDR3 reads CASSSGTSVSYEQYF. CDR3 nucleotide sequence: TGTGCCAGCAGCTCCGGGACTAGCGTTTCCTACGAGCAGTACTTC.

This clonotype has only a few counts. J is TRBJ2-1 and V is TRBV18, with unresolved D. The germline V and J ends were trimmed by 3 bases and 4 bases, with 13 bases remaining between them. CDR1 is KGHSH and CDR2 is LQKENI in the germline V gene. CDR3 length: 15 amino acids. CDR3: CASSPGRAAYNEQFF. In DNA, the CDR3 is TGTGCCAGCTCACCTGGCCGGGCAGCTTACAATGAGCAGTTCTTC.

This clonotype was counted at least ten times. The V and J genes are TRBV27 and TRBJ2-7, with 10 nucleotides matching TRBD2. The CDR3 contains 18 residues. The J segment lost 0 bases and the V segment lost 5 bases, leaving 13 bases of the junction unmatched. The V gene's germline CDR1 is MNHEY and CDR2 SMNVEV (reference sequence). CDR3 loop: CASSPPAILAGDSYEQYF. The CDR3 DNA follows: TGTGCCAGCAGTCCGCCCGCGATCCTAGCGGGAGACTCCTACGAGCAGTACTTC.

This clonotype was recorded many times. The rearrangement joins TRBV28 to TRBJ2-7; D is perhaps TRBD1 or TRBD2 (5 bases each). The germline gives CDR1 MDHEN, CDR2 SYDVKM. The ends were cut back, 6 bases at V and 0 bases at J, with 12 bases in the middle. The CDR3 totals 14 residues. The CDR3 sequence is CASSHGGSSYEQYF. CDR3 bases: TGTGCCAGCAGCCATGGGGGTAGCTCCTACGAGCAGTACTTC.

Regarding this clonotype: A clone one base away is much larger, so this may be a read error. The chain couples TRBV12-3 or TRBV12-4 to TRBJ1-3; D is unclear. The CDR3 is 15 residues long. Trimming removed 4 bases at V and 2 bases at J, with 12 bases between. The CDR3 loop is CASSSTEGTGNTIYF. The CDR3 DNA follows: TGTGCCAGCAGTTCTACAGAGGGAACTGGAAACACCATATATTTT.